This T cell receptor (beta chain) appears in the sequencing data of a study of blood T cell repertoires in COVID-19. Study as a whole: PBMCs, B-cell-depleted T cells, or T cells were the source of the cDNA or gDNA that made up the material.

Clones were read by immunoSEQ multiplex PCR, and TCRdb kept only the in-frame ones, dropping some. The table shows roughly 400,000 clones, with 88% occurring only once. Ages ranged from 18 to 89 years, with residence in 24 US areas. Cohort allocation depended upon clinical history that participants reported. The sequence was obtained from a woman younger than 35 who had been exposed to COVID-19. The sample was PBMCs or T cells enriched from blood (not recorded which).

CDR3 sequence (DNA): TGTGCCAGCAGCGATCTAGCGAGGAGGACGCAGTATTTT. It translates to CASSDLARRTQYF. The chain joins TRBV21-1 to TRBJ2-3; TRBD2, the table's D call, was not compared with the DNA. TRBV21-1 is tagged as a pseudogene. The CDR3 length is 13 residues.